These T cell receptor beta chains were read from a single sample in a study of shared clonotypes between healthy human individuals. Here immunoSEQ multiplex PCR was the method, and the copy in TCRdb shows in-frame clones only, minus some. The sample holds over 750,000 clones, 90% to 97% seen once. The sequenced material came from naive CD8+ T cells sorted from blood. The receptors were sampled from a man aged 25-45 years in good health. Each CDR3 is given with its conserved first and last residue. D genes are given only for firm matches. The size field is filled for only some rows; it gives once, few, many or a size class.

clone size: .
J gene: TRBJ1-1
V gene: TRBV10-1
D gene: .
CDR3 protein: CASPGEWAGTRTEAFF
CDR3 DNA: TGCGCCAGCCCCGGAGAATGGGCAGGAACTCGCACTGAAGCTTTCTTT

clone size: .
J gene: TRBJ2-5
V gene: TRBV28
D gene: TRBD2
CDR3 protein: CASSSLLAGETETQYF
CDR3 DNA: TGTGCCAGCAGTTCGCTATTAGCGGGGGAGACGGAGACCCAGTACTTC

clone size: .
J gene: TRBJ2-1
V gene: TRBV4-1
D gene: .
CDR3 protein: CASSDPQSSYNEQFF
CDR3 DNA: TGCGCCAGCAGCGACCCTCAAAGCTCCTACAATGAGCAGTTCTTC

clone size: .
J gene: TRBJ1-1
V gene: TRBV7-9
D gene: .
CDR3 protein: CASSLPEGDTEAFF
CDR3 DNA: TGTGCCAGCAGCCTCCCGGAGGGGGACACTGAAGCTTTCTTT

clone size: .
J gene: TRBJ2-5
V gene: TRBV27
D gene: TRBD2
CDR3 protein: CASSLMTSGIPLTQYF
CDR3 DNA: TGTGCCAGCAGCCTTATGACTAGCGGGATACCATTGACCCAGTACTTC

clone size: .
J gene: TRBJ2-7
V gene: TRBV4-3
D gene: .
CDR3 protein: CASSQDMGPSYEQYF
CDR3 DNA: TGCGCCAGCAGCCAAGATATGGGCCCTTCCTACGAGCAGTACTTC

clone size: .
J gene: TRBJ2-7
V gene: TRBV7-9
D gene: .
CDR3 protein: CASSSQASSYEQYF
CDR3 DNA: TGTGCCAGCAGCTCGCAGGCTAGCTCCTACGAGCAGTACTTC

clone size: once
J gene: TRBJ1-4
V gene: TRBV27
D gene: .
CDR3 protein: CASSSGVTNEKLFF
CDR3 DNA: TGTGCCAGCAGTTCAGGTGTAACTAATGAAAAACTGTTTTTT

clone size: once
J gene: TRBJ2-7
V gene: TRBV6-1
D gene: TRBD1
CDR3 protein: CASSEGDSGFSYEQYF
CDR3 DNA: TGTGCCAGCAGTGAAGGGGACAGTGGCTTTTCCTACGAGCAGTACTTC

clone size: .
J gene: TRBJ2-1
V gene: TRBV29-1
D gene: .
CDR3 protein: CSVDSSSSPFYNEQFF
CDR3 DNA: TGCAGCGTTGATTCGTCTAGCTCCCCATTTTACAATGAGCAGTTCTTC

clone size: .
J gene: TRBJ2-7
V gene: TRBV4-1
D gene: .
CDR3 protein: CASSQDTGSRSSYEQYF
CDR3 DNA: TGCGCCAGCAGCCAAGATACAGGCTCTAGGAGCTCCTACGAGCAGTACTTC

clone size: .
J gene: TRBJ1-1
V gene: TRBV4-1
D gene: .
CDR3 protein: CASSQAQEAFF
CDR3 DNA: TGCGCCAGCAGCCAAGCTCAAGAAGCTTTCTTT